This entry is about one T cell receptor (beta chain). The source of the sample is a study of OX40 agonist ivuxolimab in advanced cancers. Study overall: In three patients, partial responses were observed, one with hepatocellular carcinoma and two with cutaneous melanoma.

The V and J ends lost 2 bases and 4 bases respectively, with 6 bases between them. CDR3 length: 13 residues. The germline V gene has CDR1 SGHVS and CDR2 FNYEAQ. The assay was immunoSEQ multiplex PCR, and TCRdb's table has in-frame clones only and misses some. The table lists some 68,000 clones, roughly nine tenths of them singletons. The chain carries TRBV7-6 and TRBJ2-1; tentative D call: TRBD2 (5 bases). The sequences come from CD4+ or CD8+ T cells sorted from blood, collected in a trial of the OX40 agonist ivuxolimab. The receptor comes from an adult with an advanced solid tumor such as melanoma, head and neck, liver or kidney cancer. The CDR3 DNA is TGTGCCAGCAGCTTACGGGGTTACAATGAGCAGTTCTTC. It specifies CASSLRGYNEQFF. Combining the CDR3 with reference TRBV7-6 and TRBJ2-1 gives the whole variable domain GAGVSQSPRYKVTKRGQDVALRCDPISGHVSLYWYRQALGQGPEFLTYFNYEAQQDKSGLPNDRFSAERPEGSISTLTIQRTEQRDSAMYRCASSLRGYNEQFFGPGTRLTVL.